This is a list of T cell receptor beta chains from one sample in a study of cytomegalovirus exposure and HLA in healthy donors. Method: immunoSEQ multiplex PCR; TCRdb's copy keeps in-frame clones and lacks some. The sample has more than 250,000 clones, roughly 88% seen once. The source material was PBMCs. These receptors all come from a woman aged 18-35 years in good health and CMV-seronegative. Both conserved end residues are part of each CDR3. D genes are given only for firm matches. Clone size appears in some rows only: once, few, many, or a class for an expanded clone.

D gene: .; J gene: TRBJ2-7; clone size: .; V gene: TRBV28; CDR3 protein: CASSLEGRPYEQYF; CDR3 DNA: TGTGCCAGCAGTTTAGAGGGCAGACCCTACGAGCAGTACTTC
D gene: TRBD2; J gene: TRBJ2-7; clone size: .; V gene: TRBV19; CDR3 protein: CASSERGISYEQYF; CDR3 DNA: TGTGCCAGTAGTGAGCGGGGGATCTCCTACGAGCAGTACTTC
D gene: TRBD1; J gene: TRBJ1-4; clone size: once; V gene: TRBV2; CDR3 protein: CASKRQGAKETNEKLFF; CDR3 DNA: TGTGCCAGCAAACGACAGGGGGCGAAGGAAACTAATGAAAAACTGTTTTTT
D gene: .; J gene: TRBJ2-1; clone size: .; V gene: TRBV5-3; CDR3 protein: CARSLLAWQGTNNEQFF; CDR3 DNA: TGTGCCAGAAGCTTGTTGGCGTGGCAGGGTACTAACAATGAGCAGTTCTTC
D gene: TRBD1; J gene: TRBJ2-3; clone size: .; V gene: TRBV5-1; CDR3 protein: CASSLNRGRDTDTQYF; CDR3 DNA: TGCGCCAGCAGCTTAAACAGGGGGCGCGACACAGATACGCAGTATTTT
D gene: .; J gene: TRBJ2-7; clone size: .; V gene: TRBV7-9; CDR3 protein: CASSPGLPSYEQYF; CDR3 DNA: TGTGCCAGCAGCCCGGGACTCCCCTCCTACGAGCAGTACTTC
D gene: .; J gene: TRBJ1-1; clone size: once; V gene: TRBV19; CDR3 protein: CASSARQATEAFF; CDR3 DNA: TGTGCCAGTAGTGCTCGACAGGCCACTGAAGCTTTCTTT
D gene: TRBD1; J gene: TRBJ1-1; clone size: .; V gene: TRBV13; CDR3 protein: CASGGGTGGSTEAFF; CDR3 DNA: TGTGCCAGCGGCGGAGGGACAGGGGGGTCCACTGAAGCTTTCTTT
D gene: .; J gene: TRBJ2-7; clone size: .; V gene: TRBV6-5; CDR3 protein: CASSYGEAPYEQYF; CDR3 DNA: TGTGCCAGCAGTTACGGGGAGGCCCCCTACGAGCAGTACTTC
D gene: .; J gene: TRBJ2-7; clone size: .; V gene: TRBV9; CDR3 protein: CASSPNSYEQYF; CDR3 DNA: TGTGCCAGCAGCCCTAATAGCTACGAGCAGTACTTC
D gene: .; J gene: TRBJ2-7; clone size: .; V gene: TRBV5-1; CDR3 protein: CASSLPTGAYEQYF; CDR3 DNA: TGCGCCAGCAGCTTGCCGACAGGAGCCTACGAGCAGTACTTC
D gene: .; J gene: TRBJ1-1; clone size: .; V gene: TRBV7-8; CDR3 protein: CASSLEPGNTEAFF; CDR3 DNA: TGTGCCAGCAGCTTAGAGCCAGGGAACACTGAAGCTTTCTTT
D gene: .; J gene: TRBJ2-5; clone size: .; V gene: TRBV28; CDR3 protein: CASSFGTTPGETQYF; CDR3 DNA: TGTGCCAGCAGTTTCGGAACCACCCCAGGAGAGACCCAGTACTTC
D gene: TRBD1; J gene: TRBJ1-2; clone size: .; V gene: TRBV5-4; CDR3 protein: CASSIGGQAGYGYTF; CDR3 DNA: TGTGCCAGCAGCATCGGTGGACAGGCGGGTTATGGCTACACCTTC
D gene: TRBD1; J gene: TRBJ2-4; clone size: .; V gene: TRBV27; CDR3 protein: CASSLATGDVKNIQYF; CDR3 DNA: TGTGCCAGCAGTTTAGCGACAGGGGACGTCAAAAACATTCAGTACTTC
D gene: .; J gene: TRBJ2-7; clone size: .; V gene: TRBV6-5; CDR3 protein: CASSPEDRYYEQYF; CDR3 DNA: TGTGCCAGCAGTCCCGAAGACAGGTACTACGAGCAGTACTTC
D gene: TRBD1; J gene: TRBJ1-3; clone size: .; V gene: TRBV6-6; CDR3 protein: CASKTTGQGIGNTIYF; CDR3 DNA: TGTGCCAGCAAGACTACGGGACAGGGTATAGGAAACACCATATATTTT
D gene: TRBD2; J gene: TRBJ2-2; clone size: .; V gene: TRBV7-3; CDR3 protein: CASSLNGRDNTGELFF; CDR3 DNA: TGTGCCAGCAGCTTAAACGGGAGGGACAACACCGGGGAGCTGTTTTTT
D gene: TRBD2; J gene: TRBJ2-5; clone size: .; V gene: TRBV5-1; CDR3 protein: CASSFGLAGGWGETQYF; CDR3 DNA: TGCGCCAGCAGCTTCGGACTAGCGGGAGGGTGGGGCGAGACCCAGTACTTC
D gene: .; J gene: TRBJ1-4; clone size: once; V gene: TRBV21-1; CDR3 protein: CASRKGGDRGEKLFF; CDR3 DNA: TGTGCCAGCAGAAAAGGTGGGGACAGAGGAGAAAAACTGTTTTTT
D gene: .; J gene: TRBJ2-7; clone size: .; V gene: TRBV5-4; CDR3 protein: CASSSAGGSYEQYF; CDR3 DNA: TGTGCCAGCAGCTCGGCCGGGGGCTCCTACGAGCAGTACTTC
D gene: TRBD1; J gene: TRBJ2-7; clone size: .; V gene: TRBV4-3; CDR3 protein: CASSKAPGQGAYEQYF; CDR3 DNA: TGCGCCAGCAGCAAAGCGCCGGGACAGGGGGCCTACGAGCAGTACTTC
D gene: TRBD2; J gene: TRBJ2-7; clone size: .; V gene: TRBV7-8; CDR3 protein: CASSYGGLAGGEQYF; CDR3 DNA: TGTGCCAGCAGCTACGGGGGACTAGCGGGAGGCGAGCAGTACTTC
D gene: .; J gene: TRBJ2-7; clone size: .; V gene: TRBV6-1; CDR3 protein: CAHSNTYEQYF; CDR3 DNA: TGTGCCCACAGTAACACCTACGAGCAGTACTTC